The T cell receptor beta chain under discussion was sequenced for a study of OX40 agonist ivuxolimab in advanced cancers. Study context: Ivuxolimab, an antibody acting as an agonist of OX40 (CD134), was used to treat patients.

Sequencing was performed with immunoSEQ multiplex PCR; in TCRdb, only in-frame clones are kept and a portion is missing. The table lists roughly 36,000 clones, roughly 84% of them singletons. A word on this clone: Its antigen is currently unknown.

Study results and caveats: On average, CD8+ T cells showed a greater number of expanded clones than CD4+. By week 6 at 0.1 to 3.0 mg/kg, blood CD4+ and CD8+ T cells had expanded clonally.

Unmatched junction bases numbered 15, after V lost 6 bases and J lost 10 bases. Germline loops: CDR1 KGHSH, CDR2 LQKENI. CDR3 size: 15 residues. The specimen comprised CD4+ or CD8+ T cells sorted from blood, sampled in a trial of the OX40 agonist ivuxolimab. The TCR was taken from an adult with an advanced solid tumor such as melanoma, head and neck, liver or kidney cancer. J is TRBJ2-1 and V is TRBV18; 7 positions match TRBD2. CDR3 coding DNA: TGTGCCAGCTCGTCGCCACGGGGGGAACTATGGGAGCAGTTCTTC. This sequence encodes CASSSPRGELWEQFF.